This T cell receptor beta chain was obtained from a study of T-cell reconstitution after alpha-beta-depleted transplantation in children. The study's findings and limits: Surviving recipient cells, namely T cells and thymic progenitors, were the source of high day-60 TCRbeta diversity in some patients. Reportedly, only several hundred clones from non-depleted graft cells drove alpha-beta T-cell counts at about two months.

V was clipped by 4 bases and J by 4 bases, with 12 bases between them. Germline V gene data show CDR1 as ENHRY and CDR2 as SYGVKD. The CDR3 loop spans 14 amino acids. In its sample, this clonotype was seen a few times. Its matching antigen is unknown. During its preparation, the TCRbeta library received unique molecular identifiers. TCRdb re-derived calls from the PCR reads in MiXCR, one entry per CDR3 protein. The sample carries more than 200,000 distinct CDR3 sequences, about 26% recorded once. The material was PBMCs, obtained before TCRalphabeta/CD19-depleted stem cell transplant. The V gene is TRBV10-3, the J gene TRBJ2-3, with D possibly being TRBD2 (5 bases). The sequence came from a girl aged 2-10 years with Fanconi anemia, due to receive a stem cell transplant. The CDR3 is CAISGGRAADTQYF. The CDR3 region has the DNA TGTGCCATCAGTGGAGGGCGTGCCGCAGATACGCAGTATTTT.